This T cell receptor (beta chain) was retrieved from a study of spatial heterogeneity in lung cancer. About the study: Beta-chain sequences were consistently detected more often than alpha-chain sequences.

The CDR3 length is 16 residues. Germline CDR1 is LNHDA and CDR2 is SQIVND (reference sequence). The V segment lost 4 bases and the J segment 3 bases; nucleotides outside the gene matches: 8. Every cDNA TCR molecule received its own unique molecular identifier. Via MiXCR, TCRdb re-called the 5' RACE reads, giving one row per CDR3 protein. The sample contains some 100,000 distinct CDR3 sequences, approximately 12% of which appear only once. Overall study findings and caveats: Among blood samples, ubiquitous expanded tumor TCRs appeared more at resection than at follow-up.

Time point denoted: sample taken at primary tumor resection. In each case, whole RNA from tumor, nontumor lung or frozen PBMC was sequenced unsorted. This clonotype has only a few counts. Its antigen is unidentified. This receptor was obtained from a male donor with early-stage non-small cell lung cancer. The source was PBMCs, collected at surgery. The rearrangement joins TRBV19 to TRBJ1-3, with 8 nucleotides matching TRBD1. The CDR3 coding sequence is TGTGCCAGTAGTACACGACAGGGGTCTCGTGGAAACACCATATATTTT. Amino acid sequence: CASSTRQGSRGNTIYF.